A selection of T cell receptor beta chains follows, all from one sample in a study of regulatory T cells. Assay: immunoSEQ multiplex PCR; the TCRdb copy retains only in-frame clones and omits some. The table lists about 3,900 clones, 75% to 95% of them singletons. Specimen: CD4+ Tregs sorted from blood. The receptors here all came from a child aged 2-15 years with CD3G deficiency. The CDR3 runs from the conserved cysteine through the conserved F or W. The D gene is left open where the match is weak. A clone size is listed for some rows: how often the clone was seen (once, few, many), or a class if it is expanded.

D	V	size	J	DNA	CDR3
TRBD2	TRBV6-1	.	TRBJ2-7	TGTGCCAGCAGGGGAGCGGGAGTATTACACTTC	CASRGAGVLHF
.	TRBV19	once	TRBJ2-6	TGTGCCAGTAGTATCGCTGGGGCCAACGTCCTGACTTTC	CASSIAGANVLTF
.	TRBV10-3	once	TRBJ2-7	TGTGCCATCAGCCCTAACAGGGGAGGGCGGCAGTACTTC	CAISPNRGGRQYF
TRBD1	TRBV10-3	.	TRBJ1-5	TGTGCCATCAGCCGGGACAGTGATCAGCCCCAGCATTTT	CAISRDSDQPQHF
TRBD2	TRBV5-1	.	TRBJ2-6	TGCGCCAGCAGCCCCGGCGGGGGGCGAGACAACGTCCTGACTTTC	CASSPGGGRDNVLTF
.	TRBV21-1	few	TRBJ1-3	TGTGCCAGCAGCAAGCTCCGGGATTCAGGGTCTGGAAACACCATATATTTT	CASSKLRDSGSGNTIYF
.	TRBV6-1	.	TRBJ1-6	TGTGCCAGCAGGAAGCACCCTAATTCACCCCTCCACTTT	CASRKHPNSPLHF
TRBD2	TRBV28	.	TRBJ2-7	TGTGCCAGCAGTTTCTTCGGGGTAGCGGGACCGGGGGAGCAGTACTTC	CASSFFGVAGPGEQYF
.	TRBV6-1	.	TRBJ1-1	TGTGCCAGCAGTGAAGGGCGAGGAAACACTGAAGCTTTCTTT	CASSEGRGNTEAFF
.	TRBV6-1	few	TRBJ2-7	TGTGCCAGCAGTGTGTCCTACGAGCAGTACTTC	CASSVSYEQYF
.	TRBV28	.	TRBJ1-1	TGTGCCAGCAGTTTTTCAGGCCTGGGAAAAGCTTTCTTT	CASSFSGLGKAFF
TRBD2	TRBV6-1	once	TRBJ2-7	TGTGCCAGCAGTGAGGGACTAGCGGGGGCTTACGAGCAGTACTTC	CASSEGLAGAYEQYF
.	TRBV28	.	TRBJ1-1	TGTGCCAGCAGTTTACTGGTAGGGTTTCCAGCTTTCTTT	CASSLLVGFPAFF
.	TRBV6-6	once	TRBJ1-5	TGTGCCAGCAGTTACGGGGACACATCCCAGCATTTT	CASSYGDTSQHF
TRBD2	TRBV7-9	.	TRBJ2-1	TGTGCCAGCAGTCGGATAGCGGGAAAAAATGAGCAGTTCTTC	CASSRIAGKNEQFF
.	TRBV5-1	few	TRBJ2-6	TGCGCCAGCAGCTTGTCTGGGAGGGGGCTTCAACCTGGGGCCAACGTCCTGACTTTC	CASSLSGRGLQPGANVLTF
.	TRBV28	.	TRBJ1-5	TGTGCCAGCAGTTTATTCGCAGGATCCGGGAGCAATCAGCCCCAGCATTTT	CASSLFAGSGSNQPQHF